This TCR beta chain was sequenced in a study of blood T cell repertoires in COVID-19. Using immunoSEQ multiplex PCR, the repertoire was profiled, and TCRdb retains in-frame clones only, with some absent. The sample holds around 200,000 clones, 80% to 85% seen once. The CDR3 has 16 amino acids. Germline V CDR1 and CDR2: SGHRS, YFSETQ. V lost 0 bases to trimming and J lost 0 bases; unmatched junction nucleotides: 5. This clonotype originated in a human donor with acute or convalescent COVID-19. The donor label of this sample is uncertain. This chain links TRBV5-1 with TRBJ1-2; 7 positions match TRBD1. Sequences were obtained from peripheral blood. The CDR3 nucleotides are TGCGCCAGCAGCTTGGCTCCGGGACAGCCTAACTATGGCTACACCTTC. Translating gives CASSLAPGQPNYGYTF.